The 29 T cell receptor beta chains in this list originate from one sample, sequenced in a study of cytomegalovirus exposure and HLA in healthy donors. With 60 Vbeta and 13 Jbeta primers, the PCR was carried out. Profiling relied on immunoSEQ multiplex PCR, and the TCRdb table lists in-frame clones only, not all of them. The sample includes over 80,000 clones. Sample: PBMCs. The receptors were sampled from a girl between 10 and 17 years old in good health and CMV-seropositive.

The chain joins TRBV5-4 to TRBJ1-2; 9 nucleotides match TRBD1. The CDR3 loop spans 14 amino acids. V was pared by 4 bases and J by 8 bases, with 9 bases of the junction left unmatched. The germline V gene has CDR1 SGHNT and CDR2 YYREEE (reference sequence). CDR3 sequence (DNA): TGTGCCAGCAGCCCGACAGGGGGAGGTGAGGGCTACACCTTC. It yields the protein CASSPTGGGEGYTF.

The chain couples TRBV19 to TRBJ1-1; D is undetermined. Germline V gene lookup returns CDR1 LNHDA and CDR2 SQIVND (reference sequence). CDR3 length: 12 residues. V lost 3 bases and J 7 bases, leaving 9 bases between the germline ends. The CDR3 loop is CASSIWGDEAFF. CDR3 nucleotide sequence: TGTGCCAGTAGTATCTGGGGAGATGAAGCTTTCTTT.

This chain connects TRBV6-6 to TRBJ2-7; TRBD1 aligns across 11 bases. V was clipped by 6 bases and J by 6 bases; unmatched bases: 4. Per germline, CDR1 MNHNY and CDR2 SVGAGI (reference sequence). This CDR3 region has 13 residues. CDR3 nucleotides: TGTGCCAGCAGCCGGGACAGGGGGGGCGAGCAGTACTTC. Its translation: CASSRDRGGEQYF.

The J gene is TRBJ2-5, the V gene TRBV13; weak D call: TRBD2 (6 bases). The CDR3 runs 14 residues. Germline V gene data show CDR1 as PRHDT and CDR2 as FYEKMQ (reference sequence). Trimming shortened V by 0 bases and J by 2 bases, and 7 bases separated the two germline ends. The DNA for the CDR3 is TGTGCCAGCAGCTTAGGTAGCGGACAAGAGACCCAGTACTTC. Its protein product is CASSLGSGQETQYF.

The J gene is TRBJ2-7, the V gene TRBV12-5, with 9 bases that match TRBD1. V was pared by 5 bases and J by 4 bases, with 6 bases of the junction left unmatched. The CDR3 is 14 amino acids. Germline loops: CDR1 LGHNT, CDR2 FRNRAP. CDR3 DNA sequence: TGTGCTAGTGGTGGCCCTGACAGGGGGTACGAGCAGTACTTC. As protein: CASGGPDRGYEQYF.

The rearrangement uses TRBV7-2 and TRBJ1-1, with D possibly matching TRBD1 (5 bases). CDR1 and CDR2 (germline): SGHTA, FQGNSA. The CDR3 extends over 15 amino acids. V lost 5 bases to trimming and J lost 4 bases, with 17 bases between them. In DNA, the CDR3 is TGTGCCAGCAGCCCCCAGGGAGGGTTGGGCACTGAAGCTTTCTTT. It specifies CASSPQGGLGTEAFF.

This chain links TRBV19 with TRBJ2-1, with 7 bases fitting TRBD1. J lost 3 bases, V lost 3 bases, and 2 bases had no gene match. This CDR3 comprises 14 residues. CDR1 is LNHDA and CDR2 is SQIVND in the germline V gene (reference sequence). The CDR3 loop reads CASSMGDSYNEQFF. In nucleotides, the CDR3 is TGTGCCAGTAGTATGGGGGACAGCTACAATGAGCAGTTCTTC. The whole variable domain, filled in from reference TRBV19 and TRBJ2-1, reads DGGITQSPKYLFRKEGQNVTLSCEQNLNHDAMYWYRQDPGQGLRLIYYSQIVNDFQKGDIAEGYSVSREKKESFPLTVTSAQKNPTAFYLCASSMGDSYNEQFFGPGTRLTVL.

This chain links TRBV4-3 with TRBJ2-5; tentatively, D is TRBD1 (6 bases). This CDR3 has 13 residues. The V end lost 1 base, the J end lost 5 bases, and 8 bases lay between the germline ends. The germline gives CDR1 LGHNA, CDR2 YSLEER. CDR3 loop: CASSQGRGETQYF. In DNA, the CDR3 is TGCGCCAGCAGCCAAGGAAGGGGGGAGACCCAGTACTTC.

CDR3 in amino acids: CASSQDEETSGGTDTQYF. In nucleotides, the CDR3 is TGCGCCAGCAGCCAAGATGAAGAGACTAGCGGGGGCACAGATACGCAGTATTTT. The V call is TRBV4-1, the J call TRBJ2-3; 11 bases are shared with TRBD2. The J segment lost 1 base and the V segment lost 0 bases, leaving 6 bases of the junction unmatched. Germline V gives CDR1 MGHRA, CDR2 YSYEKL. This CDR3 has 18 residues.

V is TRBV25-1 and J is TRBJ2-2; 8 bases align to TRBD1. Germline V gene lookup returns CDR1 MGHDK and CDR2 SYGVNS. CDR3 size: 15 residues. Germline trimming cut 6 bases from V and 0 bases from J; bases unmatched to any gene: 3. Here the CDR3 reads CASSAGQANTGELFF. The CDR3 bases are TGTGCCAGCAGCGCGGGACAGGCGAACACCGGGGAGCTGTTTTTT.

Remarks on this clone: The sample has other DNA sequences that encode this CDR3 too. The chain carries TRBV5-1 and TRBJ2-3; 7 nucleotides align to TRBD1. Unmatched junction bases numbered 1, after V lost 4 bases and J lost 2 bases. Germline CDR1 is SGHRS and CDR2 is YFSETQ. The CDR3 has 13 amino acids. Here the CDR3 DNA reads TGCGCCAGCAGCACAGGGGACACAGATACGCAGTATTTT. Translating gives CASSTGDTDTQYF.

The CDR3 DNA sequence: TGTGCCAGTAGTATAGTTTTTGTTGGGACAGGGAACCACAATGAGCAGTTCTTC. It yields the protein CASSIVFVGTGNHNEQFF. The chain has TRBV19 and TRBJ2-1; 9 positions match TRBD1. Germline V lookup: CDR1 LNHDA, CDR2 SQIVND (reference sequence). The V and J ends lost 1 base and 5 bases, in that order; junction bases with no gene match: 12. The CDR3 totals 18 residues.

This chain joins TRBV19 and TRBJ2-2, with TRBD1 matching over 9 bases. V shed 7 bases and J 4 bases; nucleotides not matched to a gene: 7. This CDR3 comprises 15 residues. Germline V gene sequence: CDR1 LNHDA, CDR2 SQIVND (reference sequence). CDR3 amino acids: CASIPTGGSTGELFF. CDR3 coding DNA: TGTGCCAGTATCCCCACAGGGGGCAGCACCGGGGAGCTGTTTTTT.

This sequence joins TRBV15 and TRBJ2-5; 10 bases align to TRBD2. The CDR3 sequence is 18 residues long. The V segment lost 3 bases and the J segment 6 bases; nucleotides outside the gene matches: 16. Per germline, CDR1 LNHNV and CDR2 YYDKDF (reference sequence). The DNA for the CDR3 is TGTGCCACCAGCAGCGACCCATTTAGCGGGGGGATGGGGAAGACCCAGTACTTC. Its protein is CATSSDPFSGGMGKTQYF.

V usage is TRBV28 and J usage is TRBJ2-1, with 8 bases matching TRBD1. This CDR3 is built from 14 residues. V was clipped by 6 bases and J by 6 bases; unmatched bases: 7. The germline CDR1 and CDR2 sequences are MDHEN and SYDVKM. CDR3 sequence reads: CASRPGGAINEQFF. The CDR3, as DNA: TGTGCCAGCAGACCAGGGGGCGCGATCAATGAGCAGTTCTTC.

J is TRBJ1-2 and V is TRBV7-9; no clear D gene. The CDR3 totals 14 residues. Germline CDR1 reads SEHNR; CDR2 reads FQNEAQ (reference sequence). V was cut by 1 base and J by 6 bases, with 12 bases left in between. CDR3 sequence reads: CASSLVVEYDGYTF. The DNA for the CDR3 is TGTGCCAGCAGCTTAGTCGTCGAGTACGATGGCTACACCTTC. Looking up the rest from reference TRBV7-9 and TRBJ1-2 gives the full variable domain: DTGVSQNPRHKITKRGQNVTFRCDPISEHNRLYWYRQTLGQGPEFLTYFQNEAQLEKSRLLSDRFSAERPKGSFSTLEIQRTEQGDSAMYLCASSLVVEYDGYTFGSGTRLTVV.

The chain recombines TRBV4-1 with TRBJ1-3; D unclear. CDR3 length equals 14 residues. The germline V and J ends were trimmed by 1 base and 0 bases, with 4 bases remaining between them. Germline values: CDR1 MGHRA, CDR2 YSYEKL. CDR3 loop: CASSQGPSGNTIYF. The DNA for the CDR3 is TGCGCCAGCAGCCAAGGGCCCTCTGGAAACACCATATATTTT.

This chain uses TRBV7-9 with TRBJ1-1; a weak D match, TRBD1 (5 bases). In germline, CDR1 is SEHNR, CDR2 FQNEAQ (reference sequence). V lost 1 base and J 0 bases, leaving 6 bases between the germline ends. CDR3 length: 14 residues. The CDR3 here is CASSLEGMNTEAFF. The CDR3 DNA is TGTGCCAGCAGCTTAGAGGGGATGAACACTGAAGCTTTCTTT.

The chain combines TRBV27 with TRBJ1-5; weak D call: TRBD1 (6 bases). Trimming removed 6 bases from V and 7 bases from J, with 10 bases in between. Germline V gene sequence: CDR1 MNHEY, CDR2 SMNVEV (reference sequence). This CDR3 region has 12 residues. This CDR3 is CASRQGGQPQHF. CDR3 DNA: TGTGCCAGCAGACAGGGCGGGCAGCCCCAGCATTTT.

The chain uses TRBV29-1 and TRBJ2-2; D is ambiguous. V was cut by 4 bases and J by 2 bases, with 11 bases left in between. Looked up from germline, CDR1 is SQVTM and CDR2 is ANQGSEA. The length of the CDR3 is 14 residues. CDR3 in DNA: TGCAGCGTTGGCTCGTTACTTAACACCGGGGAGCTGTTTTTT. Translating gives CSVGSLLNTGELFF.

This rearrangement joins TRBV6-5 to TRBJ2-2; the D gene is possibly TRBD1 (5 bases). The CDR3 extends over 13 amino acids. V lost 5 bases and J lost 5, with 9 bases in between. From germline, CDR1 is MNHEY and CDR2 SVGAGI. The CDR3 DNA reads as TGTGCCAGCAGTGACAGCCTAACCGGGGAGCTGTTTTTT. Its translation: CASSDSLTGELFF.

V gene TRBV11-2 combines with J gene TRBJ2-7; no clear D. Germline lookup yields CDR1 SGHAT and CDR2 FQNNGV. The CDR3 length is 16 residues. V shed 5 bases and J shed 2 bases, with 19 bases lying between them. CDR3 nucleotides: TGTGCCAGCAGCACCGCCGAAAGACCGAGCGCCTACGAGCAGTACTTC. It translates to CASSTAERPSAYEQYF.

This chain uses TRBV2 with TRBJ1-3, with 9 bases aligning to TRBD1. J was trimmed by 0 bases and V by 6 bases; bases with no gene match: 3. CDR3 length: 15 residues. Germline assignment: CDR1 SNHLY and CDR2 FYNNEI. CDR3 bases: TGTGCCAGCAGCTCGACAGGGGGCTCTGGAAACACCATATATTTT. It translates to CASSSTGGSGNTIYF.

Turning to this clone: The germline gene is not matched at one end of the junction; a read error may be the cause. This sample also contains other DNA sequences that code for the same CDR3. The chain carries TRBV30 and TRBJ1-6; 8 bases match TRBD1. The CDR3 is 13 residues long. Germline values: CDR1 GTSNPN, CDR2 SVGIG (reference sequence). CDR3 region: CAWSRDRNSPLHF. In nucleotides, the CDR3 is TGTGCCTGGAGTAGGGACAGGAATTCACCCCTACACTTT.

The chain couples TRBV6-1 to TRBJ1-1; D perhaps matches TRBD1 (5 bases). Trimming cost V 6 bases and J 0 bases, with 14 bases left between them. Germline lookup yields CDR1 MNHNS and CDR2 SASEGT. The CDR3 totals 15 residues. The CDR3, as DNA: TGTGCCAGCAGACCAACGACAGCATTGAACACTGAAGCTTTCTTT. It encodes CASRPTTALNTEAFF.

The CDR3 DNA follows: TGTGCCAGCAATGTGAGAAACACTGAAGCTTTCTTT. Its protein product is CASNVRNTEAFF. The chain joins TRBV2 to TRBJ1-1; D ambiguous. CDR1 and CDR2 from the germline V gene are SNHLY and FYNNEI. Deletions cut 7 bases from V and 2 bases from J, with 8 bases between. This CDR3 spans 12 amino acids.

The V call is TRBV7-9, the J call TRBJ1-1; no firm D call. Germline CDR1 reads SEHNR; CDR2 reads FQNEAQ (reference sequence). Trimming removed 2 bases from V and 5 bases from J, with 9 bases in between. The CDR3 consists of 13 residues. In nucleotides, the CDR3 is TGTGCCAGCAGCTTAACAGACGAGACTGAAGCTTTCTTT. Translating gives CASSLTDETEAFF.

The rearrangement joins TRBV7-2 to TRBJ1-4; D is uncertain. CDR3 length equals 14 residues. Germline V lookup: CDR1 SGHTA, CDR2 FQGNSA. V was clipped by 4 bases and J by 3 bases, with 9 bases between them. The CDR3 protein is CASSSEAANEKLFF. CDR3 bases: TGTGCCAGCAGCTCCGAAGCGGCTAATGAAAAACTGTTTTTT.

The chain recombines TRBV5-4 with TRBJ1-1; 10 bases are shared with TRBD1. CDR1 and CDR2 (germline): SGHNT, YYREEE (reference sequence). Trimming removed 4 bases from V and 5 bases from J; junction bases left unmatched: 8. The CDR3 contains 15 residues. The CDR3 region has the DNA TGTGCCAGCAGCGCCCCCGGGACAGGGGTAACTGAAGCTTTCTTT. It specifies CASSAPGTGVTEAFF.